This TCR beta chain was retrieved from a study of shared clonotypes between healthy human individuals (dated by TCRdb to about 2020). Turning to the overall study: Two women and three men aged 18 to 49 years were included in the cohort. To estimate repertoire size and how much clonotype sharing occurs between individuals, the study deeply sequenced the blood TCR repertoires of roughly 5 healthy adults. Each donor's leukapheresis produced roughly between about 0.8 and 10 billion PBMCs. Per donor, three plates each were used for CD4 naive and CD4 memory, two for CD8 naive, and one for CD8 memory. Libraries were prepared and TCR repertoires were sequenced by different laboratories using diverse techniques, in order to increase sequencing depth and limit assay-specific biases. The paper's findings and limits, for the study overall: Sampling was restricted to blood, and TCR repertoires in tissue are likely to differ from TCR repertoires in blood. Naive subsets generally had larger estimated clonotype richness than memory subsets did. Incomplete sequencing was indicated by rarefaction of sorted-subset datasets, despite the large sequencing depth. The genetic and exposure-history diversity represented was limited by the small number of donors. Clonotypes shared by all four sorted-subset donors showed higher generation probabilities than non-shared clonotypes. Sharing across several donors was observed for around 4.8% of naive CD4, over 3% of naive CD8, about 2.3% of memory CD4, and roughly 0.43% of memory CD8 clonotypes. Based on pairwise subsampling, the degree of clonotype sharing among donors was expected to be affected by sequencing depth.

CD8 naive samples consisted of CD45RO-negative cells that were positively selected for CCR7, yielding a CD45RA+CCR7+ population without TemRA cells. The donors were healthy, HIV-negative adults with no recently reported acute infections or vaccinations. Every donor was a Caucasian adult living in Nashville, Tennessee, USA. Blood was collected by leukapheresis, and PBMCs were isolated by Ficoll-Histopaque density gradient centrifugation and then cryopreserved in liquid nitrogen vapor phase. Analytical flow cytometry was used to check the purity and quantity of every magnetically sorted T cell population. Genomic DNA was isolated from every sorted fraction and measured by UV absorbance on a Nanodrop 2000c. Trimming removed 5 bases from V and 1 base from J, leaving 20 bases between the germline ends. The CDR3, from cysteine to phenylalanine, totals 17 residues. Solely the CDR3 DNA is kept, with 51 bases framed from the first base. According to the germline V gene (reference sequence), CDR1 reads SEHNR and CDR2 reads FQNEAQ.

Of note for this clone: The specificity of this receptor is unknown. Per-nucleotide qualities are absent, and no much larger clonotype sits a single base away.

Using the deep immunoSEQ assay, multiplex PCR amplified TCR CDR3 regions from genomic DNA. For each cell subset, the extracted genomic DNA was distributed evenly across all wells of several immunoSEQ 96-well plates, and each plate served as one replicate. For sorted subsets, roughly 200 ng of genomic DNA, equivalent to some 30,000 T cell genomes, went into each replicate PCR. The purified libraries were quantified using a Qubit 3.0 fluorometer, sized with a Bioanalyzer 2100, and then quantified again using the KAPA Library Quantification kit. Each immunoSEQ 96-well plate was sequenced on its own single-read 150-cycle Illumina NextSeq 550 flow cell. The published analysis was carried out like this. Because only junctional sequences without quality scores were contained in the immunoSEQ output, filtering matching that applied to full-length reads could not be performed. To assign V/J genes and CDR3, sequences were annotated using PyIR, a Python wrapper for IgBLAST v1.9, with IMGT germline references. Reads were filtered out if the reads had weak V/J assignments (E-value above 1e-6), no CDR3, stop codons, out-of-frame junctions, or ambiguous translated residues. V3J clonotypes were defined as sequences sharing an identical inferred V gene, J gene, and CDR3 amino acid sequence. Percentage overlap between repertoires was computed as shared unique clonotypes divided by the size of the smaller repertoire. Three approaches were used to assess repertoire richness: RTK rarefaction, the Chao1 estimator, and Recon v2.1 estimates of unobserved clonotypes. OLGA was used to compute generation probabilities for all TCRbeta clonotypes that the gDNA method yielded from a few donors. The table comes from immuneACCESS by way of TCRdb, which keeps in-frame sequences with V and J called. Part of the clones is missing from these tables; in studies checked, under half for an unresolved V gene and the rest for unknown reasons. V and J calls and clone size are given by that table; D and trimming were obtained from the DNA. This sample gives about 1,900,000 clones in total; around 96% of them show up just once. The top ten clones comprise under 1.5% of the sample.

The specimen sequenced was naive CD8+ T cells sorted from blood. Explained via the paper, the cell subset or site label denotes: CD45RA+CCR7+. The chain couples TRBV7-9 to TRBJ1-1, with a tentative D gene TRBD1 over 5 matching bases. The TCR was taken from a man younger than 35 in good health. The CDR3 amino acid sequence is: CASSPPGDAGTNTEAFF. Read as DNA, the sequence is TGTGCCAGCAGCCCCCCCGGGGATGCGGGGACGAACACTGAAGCTTTCTTT.